This T cell receptor beta chain came from a study of cytomegalovirus exposure and HLA in healthy donors. Study-level points and caveats: Sequencing depth across donors, presence/absence analyses assumed, was roughly uniform. The majority of CMV-associated TCR beta chains were reported as apparently HLA-restricted in a later analysis.

PCR used 60 Vbeta primers and 13 Jbeta primers. Measured with immunoSEQ multiplex PCR; TCRdb has only the in-frame clones, and not every one. Of 180,000 or so clones listed, over 70% are singletons. As for this clone: What it binds is not known. A junction end diverges from the germline sequence, so it may reflect a read error.

CDR1 is SSHAT, CDR2 FNYEAQ, per germline (reference sequence). The CDR3 runs 16 residues. Sequencing was performed on PBMCs. The rearrangement joins TRBV7-7 to TRBJ2-1, with 8 bases lining up with TRBD2. The TCR comes from a woman aged 55 to 70 in good health and CMV-seropositive. CDR3 sequence reads: CASSLVSGGSYNEQFF. DNA of the CDR3: TGTGCTAGCAGCTTAGTTTCGGGAGGGTCCTACAATGAGCAGTTCTTC.